Given below is one T cell receptor (beta chain) in context. The data belong to a study of T cells in Graves' hyperthyroidism and ophthalmopathy. Losses at the gene ends were 6 bases for V and 8 bases for J; bases not matched to a gene: 9. The length of the CDR3 is 15 residues. The germline gives CDR1 MNHNS, CDR2 SASEGT. What was amplified from RNA transcripts were TCR beta CDR3 regions. Carried out on the TCR CDR3, a first-round RT-PCR used the HTBI primer set. TCRdb re-called the multiplex PCR reads through MiXCR, storing one row per CDR3 protein. In the table there are roughly 420,000 distinct CDR3 sequences, approximately 14% of which are singletons.

The sample comprised blood. This clonotype was obtained from a woman younger than 30 with Graves' hyperthyroidism. The V gene is TRBV6-1, the J gene TRBJ2-1; 11 nucleotides align to TRBD2. CDR3 coding DNA: TGTGCCAGCAGAGTTCTAGCGGGAGGCCACTATGAGCAGTTCTTC. This gives the protein CASRVLAGGHYEQFF.